This TCR beta chain was retrieved from a study of blood T cell repertoires in COVID-19. Study-wide context: Some COVID-19 samples were acute and others convalescent; all came from the United States, Italy and Spain. From T cells, B-cell-depleted T cells, or PBMCs came the material, which was cDNA or gDNA.

Authors' processing steps: How many nucleated cells were present was estimated from reference gene primer amplification. The repertoire was sequenced with immunoSEQ multiplex PCR; TCRdb's copy has only in-frame clones and lacks some. V and J calls and clone size are as listed in that table; D and trimming were resolved from the DNA. The table lists roughly 230,000 clones, around 83% of them singletons, with roughly 8.7% in the top ten. This clone was seen a handful of times. The sample carries other DNA sequences with the same CDR3. CDR3 length: 14 amino acids. Germline CDR1 reads LNHDA; CDR2 reads SQIVND (reference sequence). Germline trimming cut 5 bases from V and 4 bases from J; bases unmatched to any gene: 4.

The gene calls are TRBV19 and TRBJ2-2; 7 nucleotides align to TRBD1. This TCR derives from a man aged 40-50 years with active or convalescent COVID-19. Input material: peripheral blood. CDR3 protein: CASSLTGVTGELFF. For the CDR3, the DNA is TGTGCCAGTAGTCTAACAGGGGTCACCGGGGAGCTGTTTTTT.